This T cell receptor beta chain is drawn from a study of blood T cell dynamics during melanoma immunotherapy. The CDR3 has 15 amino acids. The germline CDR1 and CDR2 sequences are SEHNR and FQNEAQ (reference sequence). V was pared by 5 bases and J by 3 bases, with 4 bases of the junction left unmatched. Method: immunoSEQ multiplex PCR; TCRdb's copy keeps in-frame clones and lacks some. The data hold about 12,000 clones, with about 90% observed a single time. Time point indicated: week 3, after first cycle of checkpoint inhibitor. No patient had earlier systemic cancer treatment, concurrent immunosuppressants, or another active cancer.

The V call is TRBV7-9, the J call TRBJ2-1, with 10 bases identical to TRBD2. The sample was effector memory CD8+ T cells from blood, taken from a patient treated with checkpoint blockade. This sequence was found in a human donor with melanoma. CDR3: CASSHGLAVYNEQFF. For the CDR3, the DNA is TGTGCCAGCAGCCACGGACTAGCGGTCTACAATGAGCAGTTCTTC.